This T cell receptor beta chain originates from a study of T cells in Graves' hyperthyroidism and ophthalmopathy. Study as a whole: Before treatment of any kind, peripheral blood was taken at initial diagnosis.

TCR beta CDR3 sequences were amplified from RNA transcripts. HTBI primers were employed in a first-round RT-PCR of the TCR CDR3. TCRdb itself ran the multiplex PCR reads through MiXCR, one entry per CDR3 protein. The sample yields 350,000 to 400,000 distinct CDR3 sequences, about 15% seen once. Participants, patients aged 18 to 65, had newly diagnosed hyperthyroidism with a duration under 2 months. Diagnoses used clinical symptoms, serum thyroxine and TRAb, thyroid ultrasound and orbital computed tomography. The CDR3 has 14 residues. Trimming removed 3 bases from V and 4 bases from J, with 12 bases in between. Broader study findings: Ophthalmopathy got predicted by the model a median roughly 6.4 months before its onset.

This clonotype came up a few times. Antigen: not known. The source material was blood. The chain carries TRBV12-3 or TRBV12-4 and TRBJ1-2; D unclear. The receptor was derived from a woman aged 25 to 39 with Graves' hyperthyroidism. CDR3 sequence reads: CASSLDLASYGYTF. The CDR3 DNA follows: TGTGCCAGCAGTTTGGATTTAGCGTCCTATGGCTACACCTTC.